The source of this T cell receptor (beta chain) is a study of blood T cells in healthy people across ages. Findings and limits, study-wide: Researchers judged that diversity estimates from one million T cells fell short of true values. Higher diversity and more naive CD4+ cells were features of long-lived donors, compared to aged donors.

This CDR3 comprises 11 residues. V was pared by 6 bases and J by 2 bases, with 5 bases between. Germline lookup yields CDR1 DFQATT and CDR2 SNEGSKA (reference sequence). With a J-beta primer mix and a sample-barcoded 5' primer, a second PCR ran 7 to 11 cycles. TCRdb analysed the 5' RACE reads with MiXCR anew, one entry per CDR3 protein. Here the sample spans about 1.1 million distinct CDR3 sequences, roughly two fifths being singletons. This clonotype was seen just once. Its target is unknown. The TCR originated in a man aged 18 to 29 in good health. V is TRBV20-1 and J is TRBJ1-3, with unresolved D. Sequencing was carried out using blood. The CDR3 DNA reads TGCAGTGCGCCGACTGGAAACACCATATATTTT. Amino acids: CSAPTGNTIYF.